These T cell receptor beta chains were read from a single sample in a study of OX40 agonist ivuxolimab in advanced cancers. The method was immunoSEQ multiplex PCR; TCRdb's version includes in-frame clones alone and lacks a portion of them. The sample lists around 80,000 clones; 85% were seen once. Specimen: CD4+ or CD8+ T cells sorted from blood, collected in a trial of the OX40 agonist ivuxolimab. The receptors stem from an adult with an advanced solid tumor such as melanoma, head and neck, liver or kidney cancer. CDR3s include the opening cysteine and the closing phenylalanine or tryptophan. D genes are given only for firm matches. A clone size is listed for some rows: how often the clone was seen (once, few, many), or a class if it is expanded.

>TRBD1|TRBV4-2|once|TRBJ1-6
CASSQDRGLNSPLHF
TGTGCCAGCAGCCAAGACAGGGGGCTTAATTCACCCCTCCACTTT
>NA|TRBV5-5|NA|TRBJ1-2
CASRVGEQGSHLVYGYTF
TGTGCCAGCAGGGTGGGGGAACAGGGCAGCCATCTTGTCTATGGCTACACCTTC
>NA|TRBV6-5|NA|TRBJ1-2
CASSRSGEANYGYTF
TGTGCCAGCAGCCGCTCAGGAGAGGCGAACTATGGCTACACCTTC
>NA|TRBV28|NA|TRBJ2-6
CASSRGGTVSGANVLTF
TGTGCCAGCAGTAGGGGGGGGACCGTCTCTGGGGCCAACGTCCTGACTTTC
>NA|TRBV10-3|NA|TRBJ2-7
CALRTSLTYEQYF
TGTGCCTTGCGGACTTCCTTAACCTACGAGCAGTACTTC
>TRBD2|TRBV5-1|NA|TRBJ2-5
CASSFPGGPQETQYF
TGCGCCAGCAGCTTCCCGGGGGGGCCCCAAGAGACCCAGTACTTC
>NA|TRBV4-1|NA|TRBJ1-2
CASSLPGGTRSGYTF
TGCGCCAGCAGCCTTCCGGGGGGTACTAGATCGGGCTACACCTTC
>NA|TRBV6-5|NA|TRBJ1-1
CASTKEGPGYEAFF
TGTGCCAGCACCAAAGAAGGGCCTGGCTATGAAGCTTTCTTT
>NA|TRBV5-1|NA|TRBJ1-1
CASSLSAVLNTEAFF
TGCGCCAGCAGCTTGAGCGCGGTTCTGAACACTGAAGCTTTCTTT
>TRBD1|TRBV18|few|TRBJ1-2
CASSPTGGIGYTF
TGTGCCAGCTCACCGACAGGGGGCATCGGCTACACCTTC
>NA|TRBV30|NA|TRBJ1-2
CAWSEKVNYGYTF
TGTGCCTGGAGTGAAAAGGTTAACTATGGCTACACCTTC
>NA|TRBV9|once|TRBJ1-6
CASSLSDRRSYNSPLHF
TGTGCCAGCAGCTTATCGGACCGCCGCTCCTATAATTCACCCCTCCACTTT
>TRBD1|TRBV29-1|few|TRBJ2-6
CSALTGGGANVLTF
TGCAGCGCGCTGACAGGGGGTGGGGCCAACGTCCTGACTTTC
>NA|TRBV7-2|NA|TRBJ2-1
CASSLGGSYGNEQFF
TGTGCCAGCAGCTTAGGGGGGTCCTATGGTAATGAGCAGTTCTTC
>TRBD2|TRBV5-1|once|TRBJ2-1
CASSYGLAGGTSEEQFF
TGCGCCAGCAGCTACGGACTAGCGGGGGGGACGAGTGAAGAGCAGTTCTTC
>TRBD1|TRBV28|NA|TRBJ2-1
CASCNQGVEQFF
TGTGCCAGCTGCAACCAGGGGGTTGAGCAGTTCTTC
>NA|TRBV18|NA|TRBJ1-1
CASSPRGYTEAFF
TGTGCCAGCTCACCCCGGGGCTACACTGAAGCTTTCTTT
>TRBD2|TRBV10-3|NA|TRBJ2-7
CAISERTRDEQYF
TGTGCCATCAGTGAAAGGACTAGAGACGAGCAGTACTTC
>TRBD1|TRBV28|once|TRBJ1-2
CASSLTAGTGGAGYTF
TGTGCCAGCAGTCTAACCGCCGGGACAGGGGGCGCTGGCTACACCTTC
>NA|TRBV7-2|NA|TRBJ2-1
CASSPETAKQFF
TGTGCCAGCAGCCCTGAGACAGCCAAGCAGTTCTTC
>NA|TRBV5-4|NA|TRBJ1-2
CASSLPGGGYGYTF
TGTGCCAGCAGCTTGCCCGGGGGCGGCTATGGCTACACCTTC
>NA|TRBV4-1|NA|TRBJ1-2
CASSQGPDAGYTF
TGCGCCAGCAGCCAAGGGCCAGATGCTGGCTACACCTTC
>TRBD2|TRBV7-2|NA|TRBJ2-3
CASSLARAGGTDTQYF
TGTGCCAGCAGCTTAGCCAGGGCGGGAGGTACAGATACGCAGTATTTT
>NA|TRBV30|NA|TRBJ2-3
CAWSVGGSVADTQYF
TGTGCCTGGAGTGTGGGGGGATCCGTGGCAGATACGCAGTATTTT
>NA|TRBV28|NA|TRBJ2-5
CASSFGDKTQYF
TGTGCCAGCAGTTTTGGGGACAAGACCCAGTACTTC
>NA|TRBV20-1|few|TRBJ1-4
CSVRGEKLFF
TGCAGTGTTCGCGGGGAAAAACTGTTTTTT
>NA|TRBV27|NA|TRBJ2-1
CASSSGFLANEQFF
TGTGCCAGCAGTTCGGGGTTCCTGGCCAATGAGCAGTTCTTC
>NA|TRBV30|NA|TRBJ2-5
CAWSPNEAQYF
TGTGCCTGGAGCCCGAACGAGGCCCAGTACTTC
>NA|TRBV2|NA|TRBJ1-2
CASSDGRFGYTF
TGTGCCAGCAGTGATGGGAGGTTTGGCTACACCTTC
>NA|TRBV2|few|TRBJ2-3
CASSEGLGLARTDTQYF
TGTGCCAGCAGTGAGGGGCTTGGGCTAGCCCGCACAGATACGCAGTATTTT
>NA|TRBV18|NA|TRBJ2-5
CASSTDGQETQYF
TGTGCCAGCTCAACGGACGGCCAAGAGACCCAGTACTTC
>TRBD2|TRBV6-5|NA|TRBJ2-2
CASSQGLADGELFF
TGTGCCAGCAGTCAGGGACTAGCGGACGGGGAGCTGTTTTTT
>TRBD1|TRBV27|NA|TRBJ1-2
CASSLMGQVLSYGYTF
TGTGCCAGCAGTTTGATGGGACAGGTCCTTTCCTATGGCTACACCTTC
>NA|TRBV5-1|NA|TRBJ2-7
CASSLSLSTSTEYF
TGCGCCAGCAGCTTGTCCCTCTCCACTAGTACGGAGTACTTC
>NA|TRBV5-1|NA|TRBJ1-4
CASSLAGTGGEKLFF
TGCGCCAGCAGCTTGGCCGGAACGGGAGGGGAAAAACTGTTTTTT
>NA|TRBV28|NA|TRBJ1-1
CAILSGQRNTEAFF
TGTGCCATCTTATCGGGACAACGGAACACTGAAGCTTTCTTT
>TRBD2|TRBV9|NA|TRBJ2-3
CASSVGGGARTDTQYF
TGTGCCAGCAGCGTAGGGGGAGGGGCCCGCACAGATACGCAGTATTTT
>TRBD1|TRBV7-9|NA|TRBJ1-2
CASSSTGSGYGYTF
TGTGCCAGCAGCTCGACAGGGAGTGGCTATGGCTACACCTTC
>TRBD2|TRBV6-1|NA|TRBJ2-2
CASSWEGNTGELFF
TGTGCCAGCAGTTGGGAGGGGAACACCGGGGAGCTGTTTTTT
>NA|TRBV5-1|NA|TRBJ1-1
CASSIGTNTEAFF
TGCGCCAGCAGCATCGGTACGAACACTGAAGCTTTCTTT
>TRBD1|TRBV5-1|NA|TRBJ1-1
CASARQGGAEAFF
TGCGCCAGCGCGAGACAGGGAGGAGCTGAAGCTTTCTTT
>NA|TRBV9|NA|TRBJ2-3
CASSVANSDTQYF
TGTGCCAGCAGCGTAGCTAACTCAGATACGCAGTATTTT
>NA|TRBV18|NA|TRBJ2-1
CATSRATYNEQFF
TGTGCCACGTCACGGGCTACGTACAATGAGCAGTTCTTC
>NA|TRBV18|NA|TRBJ1-4
CASSRVQGATNEKLFF
TGTGCCAGCTCACGAGTACAGGGTGCAACTAATGAAAAACTGTTTTTT
>TRBD2|TRBV27|NA|TRBJ2-3
CASSILAGGPDTQYF
TGTGCCAGCAGTATACTAGCGGGAGGGCCGGATACGCAGTATTTT
>NA|TRBV5-5|NA|TRBJ2-2
CASSRQELNTGELFF
TGTGCCAGCAGCCGACAGGAGTTGAACACCGGGGAGCTGTTTTTT
>TRBD2|TRBV6-6|NA|TRBJ2-1
CASSGSGGSDEQFF
TGTGCCAGCAGTGGTAGCGGGGGGTCGGATGAGCAGTTCTTC
>NA|TRBV7-3|NA|TRBJ1-2
CASSLVGWGYTF
TGTGCCAGCAGCTTAGTGGGTTGGGGCTACACCTTC
>NA|TRBV6-5|medium-sized|TRBJ1-6
CASTQGVNNSPLHF
TGTGCCAGCACCCAAGGAGTTAATAATTCACCCCTCCACTTT
>NA|TRBV19|NA|TRBJ2-7
CASSPSRQTTLYEQYF
TGTGCCAGTAGTCCTTCACGACAGACAACCCTATACGAGCAGTACTTC
>NA|TRBV11-2|NA|TRBJ2-5
CASSLVLGPQETQYF
TGTGCCAGCAGCTTAGTGTTGGGACCGCAAGAGACCCAGTACTTC
>TRBD1|TRBV11-2|NA|TRBJ2-3
CASSPQGDTQYF
TGTGCCAGCAGCCCACAGGGGGATACGCAGTATTTT
>NA|TRBV28|NA|TRBJ2-3
CASSLVSDTQYF
TGTGCCAGCAGTTTGGTCTCGGATACGCAGTATTTT